This passage covers 8 T cell receptor beta chains from one sample sequenced in a study of cytomegalovirus exposure and HLA in healthy donors. The PCR used 60 Vbeta and 13 Jbeta primers. This table comes from immunoSEQ multiplex PCR, and its TCRdb copy is limited to in-frame clones, with some not included. Counted here are tens of thousands of clones, 70% to 85% occurring once; the ten biggest clones make up more than 5%. Sequencing used PBMCs. These TCRs come from a young man in good health and CMV-seropositive.

The chain combines TRBV29-1 with TRBJ1-3, with D maybe TRBD1 (6 bases). The CDR3 has 14 amino acids. V dropped 3 bases and J dropped 3 bases, with 12 bases sitting between them. Germline CDR1 is SQVTM and CDR2 is ANQGSEA. The CDR3 is CSVDYRVFGNTIYF. CDR3 bases: TGCAGCGTTGACTACAGGGTCTTTGGAAACACCATATATTTT. Full variable domain (remainder filled in from reference TRBV29-1 and TRBJ1-3): SAVISQKPSRDICQRGTSLTIQCQVDSQVTMMFWYRQQPGQSLTLIATANQGSEATYESGFVIDKFPISRPNLTFSTLTVSNMSPEDSSIYLCSVDYRVFGNTIYFGEGSWLTVV.

The rearrangement links TRBV7-6 to TRBJ2-3; no reliable D call. Trimming removed 1 base from V and 3 bases from J, with 8 bases in between. CDR1 is SGHVS, CDR2 FNYEAQ, per germline. The CDR3 consists of 14 residues. This chain's CDR3 is CASSLDPRTDTQYF. The DNA of the CDR3 is TGTGCCAGCAGCTTAGACCCTAGGACAGATACGCAGTATTTT.

The CDR3 reads CASSLVLAGYEQFF. The CDR3 nucleotides are TGTGCCAGCAGCTTAGTTCTAGCGGGATATGAGCAGTTCTTC. The genes are TRBV7-9 and TRBJ2-1, with 9 bases that match TRBD2. This CDR3 is built from 14 residues. From germline, CDR1 is SEHNR and CDR2 FQNEAQ (reference sequence). With 1 base clipped from V and 8 bases from J, the junction kept 3 bases outside the gene matches.

The J gene is TRBJ2-3, the V gene TRBV7-2; D call uncertain. The germline gives CDR1 SGHTA, CDR2 FQGNSA. Trimming removed 6 bases from V and 5 bases from J, with 12 bases in between. The CDR3 has 13 amino acids. The DNA for the CDR3 is TGTGCCAGCAGTTTGACACACCTAGATACGCAGTATTTT. Translated, it gives CASSLTHLDTQYF. The full variable domain, with the rest looked up from reference TRBV7-2 and TRBJ2-3, is GAGVSQSPSNKVTEKGKDVELRCDPISGHTALYWYRQSLGQGLEFLIYFQGNSAPDKSGLPSDRFSAERTGGSVSTLTIQRTQQEDSAVYLCASSLTHLDTQYFGPGTRLTVL.

The chain links TRBV18 to TRBJ2-7; 9 nucleotides line up with TRBD1. With V trimmed by 4 bases and J by 3 bases, 7 bases remained unmatched. This CDR3 region has 15 residues. CDR1 and CDR2 (germline): KGHSH, LQKENI. In nucleotides, the CDR3 is TGTGCCAGCTCACAGACAGGGGGAGAGGTCTACGAGCAGTACGTC. It encodes CASSQTGGEVYEQYV.

CDR3 amino acids: CASSFGGTSGETQYF. CDR3 in DNA: TGTGCCAGCAGCTTCGGCGGGACTAGCGGAGAGACCCAGTACTTC. This sequence joins TRBV7-2 and TRBJ2-5; 11 nucleotides match TRBD2. J lost 4 bases, V lost 3 bases, and 4 bases had no gene match. Germline V gives CDR1 SGHTA, CDR2 FQGNSA. The CDR3 extends over 15 amino acids.

The rearrangement links TRBV28 to TRBJ2-7; D is possibly TRBD2 (6 bases). Germline assignment: CDR1 MDHEN and CDR2 SYDVKM. This CDR3 contains 14 residues. With 1 base removed from V and 1 base from J, the gap between germline ends came to 8 bases. This CDR3 is CASSLLAGSYEQYF. As DNA, the CDR3 is TGTGCCAGCAGTTTATTGGCGGGATCCTACGAGCAGTACTTC.

J is TRBJ1-1 and V is TRBV7-6; TRBD1 matches at 7 bases. Germline values: CDR1 SGHVS, CDR2 FNYEAQ. J gave up 1 base and V 2 bases, and 10 bases lay outside the gene matches. The CDR3 is made up of 17 amino acids. The CDR3 loop reads CASSLSRQGGKNTEAFF. The CDR3 DNA is TGTGCCAGCAGCTTATCCCGACAGGGAGGAAAGAACACTGAAGCTTTCTTT.